One and the same sample provided the 3 T cell receptor beta chains below, sequenced in a study of shared clonotypes between healthy human individuals. Generated by immunoSEQ multiplex PCR, the TCRdb table keeps only in-frame clones and is missing some. The data contain around 500,000 clones, 81% of them singletons. Sequenced input: PBMCs. The receptors here all came from a woman in her thirties or forties in good health. Some clones in this sample may be carry-over from other donors' samples.

About this clone itself: A far larger clone is only one base removed, so a read error is likely. The rearrangement uses TRBV28 and TRBJ2-1, with TRBD2 matching over 8 bases. The CDR3 runs to 16 residues. Germline CDR1 reads MDHEN; CDR2 reads SYDVKM. CDR3 sequence reads: CASSLVSGSAYSEQFF. DNA of the CDR3: TGTGCCAGCAGTTTAGTGAGCGGGAGCGCTTACAGTGAGCAGTTCTTC.

This sequence joins TRBV30 and TRBJ1-2; 8 positions agree with TRBD1. This CDR3 spans 13 amino acids. CDR1 and CDR2 from the germline V gene are GTSNPN and SVGIG (reference sequence). V dropped 8 bases and J dropped 2; count of bases not matched to a gene: 7. The CDR3 coding sequence is TGTGCCGAGCAGGGGGCTCAGAACTATGGCTACACCTTC. Translating it yields CAEQGAQNYGYTF.

This clone was observed a single time. This chain connects TRBV6-1 to TRBJ2-7, with 8 bases lining up with TRBD1. Germline CDR1 and CDR2: MNHNS and SASEGT. The CDR3 sequence is 14 residues long. The junction had 15 bases not matched to a gene; V was cut back by 10 bases and J by 7 bases. The CDR3 nucleotides read TGTGCCACCCAACGCACAGGGGGAGCCGGAGAGCAGTACTTC. Its translation is CATQRTGGAGEQYF.